This T cell receptor beta chain derives from a study of blood T cell repertoires in COVID-19. Turning to the study itself: Collection of acute and convalescent COVID-19 samples took place in the United States, Italy and Spain.

Under the authors' procedure: Reference gene primer amplification yielded estimated nucleated cell counts. Sequencing was performed with immunoSEQ multiplex PCR; in TCRdb, only in-frame clones are kept and a portion is missing. That table gives V, J and clone size, and the DNA gave D and trimming. The sample has tens of thousands of clones; over 80% are singletons. The ends were cut back, 1 base at V and 5 bases at J, with 15 bases in the middle. Germline loops: CDR1 SGDLS, CDR2 YYNGEE. The CDR3 runs 16 residues. A few counts support this clone. Source material: peripheral blood. The clonotype comes from a man aged 40-55 years with acute or convalescent COVID-19. The chain recombines TRBV9 with TRBJ2-2; maybe TRBD2 (5 bases). The chain's CDR3 is CASSVSVGEGTGELFF. CDR3 sequence (DNA): TGTGCCAGCAGCGTATCGGTGGGAGAGGGAACCGGGGAGCTGTTTTTT.